The source of this T cell receptor (beta chain) is a study of early T cells in non-severe SARS-CoV-2 infection. At the level of the study: Chains stayed unpaired after sequencing of bulk RNA from unsorted whole blood. General study results and limits: CD4 and private specificities were missed by VDJdb matching, which favored anti-spike CD8 responses.

This CDR3 spans 15 amino acids. This clonotype appeared many times. Its antigen remains unknown. The protocol attached unique molecular identifiers to individual cDNA molecules. TCRdb independently ran MiXCR on the 5' RACE reads; one entry per CDR3 protein. The sample consists of roughly 54,000 distinct CDR3 sequences, roughly 5.9% of them appearing once. The sequence came from an adult who was a healthcare worker with PCR-confirmed SARS-CoV-2 infection or an uninfected control (not recorded which). The sample consisted of whole blood. The chain combines TRBV21-1 with TRBJ2-3; the D call in the table, TRBD2, was not verified against the DNA. TRBV21-1 is an annotated pseudogene. The CDR3 protein is CASSLSGGVTDTQYF. The CDR3 DNA reads as TGTGCCAGCAGCTTAAGCGGGGGGGTAACAGATACGCAGTATTTT.